The rows below give T cell receptor beta chains drawn from one sample of a study of T cell responses to AZD1222 COVID-19 vaccine. Here immunoSEQ multiplex PCR was the method, and the copy in TCRdb shows in-frame clones only, minus some. The sample consists of 110,000 or so clones, approximately 90% of them appearing once. Here the sequenced sample was peripheral blood, taken 28 days after the second AZD1222 dose. The receptors were gathered from an adult who received the AZD1222 COVID-19 vaccine. Each CDR3 is given without its conserved first and last residue. Each record gives: CDR3 length, V gene, clone size, D gene, CDR3 protein. D genes are given only for firm matches. Rows give clone size only sometimes, using once, few, many, or a class for an expanded clone.

11 | TRBV7-2 | . | . | ASSLAIRGGWY
12 | TRBV7-9 | . | . | ASSQGLLDQPQH
13 | TRBV6-2/TRBV6-3 | . | . | ASSYGGAPDQPQH
11 | TRBV7-9 | . | . | ASSPSHGGEQY
13 | TRBV5-5 | . | . | ASSLTGTVGDTQY
12 | TRBV11-2 | . | . | ASSLGFQSYEQY
12 | TRBV4-2 | . | . | ASSQEAGSREQY
13 | TRBV7-9 | . | TRBD1 | ASSSLDRGTYGYT
15 | TRBV11-2 | few | . | ASSPRGGQGAYNEQF
11 | TRBV6-5 | . | . | ASSRTGNTEAF
12 | TRBV9 | . | . | ASSVSGATGELF
14 | TRBV4-1 | . | . | ASSQEAGPTYYGYT
14 | TRBV5-1 | . | TRBD2 | ASSLTAGGSLDEQF
13 | TRBV6-4 | few | TRBD1 | ASSEKTGGKVGYT
14 | TRBV10-1 | . | . | ASSARVGAVWSEAF
12 | TRBV14 | . | . | ASSQDLGNYGYT
10 | TRBV6-2/TRBV6-3 | . | . | ASSFGNYGYT
13 | TRBV27 | . | . | ASSSRGSGANVLT
13 | TRBV6-5 | . | TRBD2 | ASSYASGGYNEQF
10 | TRBV6-5 | . | . | ASSYRGSQAF
13 | TRBV6-5 | . | TRBD1 | ASSYLGQANTEAF
11 | TRBV6-2/TRBV6-3 | . | . | ASSSAGSTEAF
13 | TRBV7-8 | . | . | ASSLAEVDNQPQH
14 | TRBV2 | . | . | ASRVGDSGGNSPLH
10 | TRBV7-2 | . | . | ASSPQSYEQF
9 | TRBV20-1 | . | . | SARGAYGYT
12 | TRBV5-8 | few | . | ASSLDRVRSPLH
12 | TRBV3-1/TRBV3-2 | . | TRBD2 | ASRRGGSTDTQY
14 | TRBV7-2 | once | TRBD2 | ASSTGLAGVLDTQY
14 | TRBV3-1/TRBV3-2 | once | . | ASSLSRAGLFHGYT